The 11 T cell receptor beta chains presented below share a single source sample, sequenced in a study of blood T cell repertoires in COVID-19. Assay: immunoSEQ multiplex PCR; the TCRdb copy retains only in-frame clones and omits some. The sample has approximately 180,000 clones; 70% to 90% are singletons. Sequenced sample: peripheral blood. The receptor set was obtained from a human donor with active or convalescent COVID-19. The donor label of this sample is uncertain.

This clone has only one observation. The chain employs TRBV5-1 and TRBJ2-5; 8 positions agree with TRBD1. The junction had 6 bases not matched to a gene; V was cut back by 0 bases and J by 5 bases. This CDR3 comprises 15 residues. CDR1 and CDR2 (germline): SGHRS, YFSETQ. The CDR3 nucleotides read TGCGCCAGCAGCTTGGTTGCAGGGGGCGGGGAGACCCAGTACTTC. As protein: CASSLVAGGGETQYF.

J is TRBJ1-2 and V is TRBV5-8; possibly TRBD1 for D (5 bases). From germline, CDR1 is SGHTS and CDR2 YDEGEE. Deletions cut 3 bases from V and 7 bases from J, with 13 bases between. The CDR3 has 13 amino acids. CDR3 in DNA: TGTGCCAGCAGCTGGGGGGGGAGCGGTGGCTACACCTTC. Its protein product is CASSWGGSGGYTF.

The J gene is TRBJ2-4, the V gene TRBV6-6; 10 nucleotides align to TRBD2. The CDR3 extends over 17 amino acids. V lost 5 bases and J lost 7; bases outside the gene matches: 14. Germline V gene sequence: CDR1 MNHNY, CDR2 SVGAGI (reference sequence). CDR3 loop: CASSLKGASGSRNIQYF. Here the CDR3 DNA reads TGTGCCAGCAGTCTTAAGGGGGCTAGCGGGAGTAGGAACATTCAGTACTTC.

CDR3 sequence reads: CASSLGLGTVNYGYTF. Written as DNA, the CDR3 is TGTGCCAGCAGCTTAGGCCTAGGGACAGTTAACTATGGCTACACCTTC. The chain uses TRBV13 and TRBJ1-2, with 7 bases fitting TRBD1. The V gene end was trimmed by 0 bases and the J gene end by 1 base; junction bases not matched to a gene: 5. The CDR3 runs to 16 residues. The germline V gene has CDR1 PRHDT and CDR2 FYEKMQ (reference sequence). The full variable domain, in which reference TRBV13 and TRBJ1-2 provide the parts outside the CDR3, is AAGVIQSPRHLIKEKRETATLKCYPIPRHDTVYWYQQGPGQDPQFLISFYEKMQSDKGSIPDRFSAQQFSDYHSELNMSSLELGDSALYFCASSLGLGTVNYGYTFGSGTRLTVV.

The chain employs TRBV7-2 and TRBJ2-5, with 16 bases fitting TRBD2. CDR3 length equals 18 residues. V trimming: 5 bases; J trimming: 5 bases; junction bases outside the gene matches: 11. Germline loops: CDR1 SGHTA, CDR2 FQGNSA. The CDR3: CASSLGTSGRARGETQYF. In DNA, the CDR3 is TGTGCCAGCAGCCTCGGGACTAGCGGGAGGGCCCGCGGGGAGACCCAGTACTTC.

V usage is TRBV3-1 (or the pseudogene TRBV3-2) and J usage is TRBJ2-5; TRBD1 might be the D (5 bases). V was cut by 4 bases and J by 3 bases, with 9 bases left in between. CDR3 length: 13 residues. CDR1 LGHDT and CDR2 YNNKEL come from the germline V gene (reference sequence). The CDR3 loop reads CASSLFREETQYF. The CDR3 bases are TGTGCCAGCAGCCTTTTCAGGGAAGAGACCCAGTACTTC.

J is TRBJ1-4 and V is TRBV4-3, with 8 bases lining up with TRBD1. V lost 4 bases and J lost 4; bases outside the gene matches: 2. Germline V gene sequence: CDR1 LGHNA, CDR2 YSLEER. This CDR3 is 14 amino acids long. The CDR3 spells CASSLGQGNEKLFF. The CDR3, as DNA: TGCGCCAGCAGCCTTGGACAGGGTAATGAAAAACTGTTTTTT.

V gene TRBV6-2 or TRBV6-3 combines with J gene TRBJ1-2; weak D call: TRBD1 (6 bases). The germline V and J ends were trimmed by 6 bases and 14 bases, with 25 bases remaining between them. The CDR3 sequence is 14 residues long. Germline-derived CDR1 and CDR2 are MNHEY and SVGEGT. DNA for the CDR3: TGTGCCAGCAGCGACCGGACAGTGTTTCTGTCGAATACCTTC. It codes for CASSDRTVFLSNTF.

The rearrangement joins TRBV9 to TRBJ2-1; TRBD1 matches at 7 bases. Germline values: CDR1 SGDLS, CDR2 YYNGEE. With V trimmed by 0 bases and J by 1 base, 1 base remained unmatched. The CDR3 is 15 amino acids. This CDR3 is CASSVGDSSYNEQFF. CDR3 nucleotide sequence: TGTGCCAGCAGCGTAGGGGACAGTTCCTACAATGAGCAGTTCTTC.

The chain has TRBV15 and TRBJ2-7, with 8 positions matching TRBD1. The CDR3 is made up of 14 amino acids. Unmatched junction bases numbered 6, after V lost 4 bases and J lost 4 bases. Per the germline V gene, CDR1 is LNHNV and CDR2 is YYDKDF (reference sequence). The CDR3: CATSTTGVSYEQYF. The CDR3 region has the DNA TGTGCCACCAGCACGACAGGGGTTTCTTACGAGCAGTACTTC.

The chain links TRBV2 to TRBJ2-3, with 7 bases matching TRBD1. V dropped 5 bases and J dropped 1; count of bases not matched to a gene: 0. Germline assignment: CDR1 SNHLY and CDR2 FYNNEI. CDR3 length: 13 residues. CDR3 residues: CASSRGRTDTQYF. The CDR3 region has the DNA TGTGCCAGCAGTAGGGGGCGCACAGATACGCAGTATTTT.